The 28 T cell receptor beta chains given below trace back to one sample, sequenced in a study of OX40 agonist ivuxolimab in advanced cancers. Produced via immunoSEQ multiplex PCR; TCRdb's table is partial and in-frame only. This sample yields about 88,000 clones, of which 85% to 90% are seen a single time; approximately 0.22% belongs to the top ten. The source was CD4+ or CD8+ T cells sorted from blood, collected in a trial of the OX40 agonist ivuxolimab. All receptors come from an adult with an advanced solid tumor such as melanoma, head and neck, liver or kidney cancer.

This sequence joins TRBV6-5 and TRBJ1-5; D remains unclear. Trimming stripped 11 bases from V and 1 base from J, with 9 bases between. The germline V gene encodes CDR1 MNHEY and CDR2 SVGAGI. The CDR3 is 12 amino acids. CDR3 nucleotides: TGTGCCTCCGGACGGAGCAATCAGCCCCAGCATTTT. Encoded protein: CASGRSNQPQHF.

The CDR3 here is CASSPAASSDSYEQYV. The CDR3 DNA follows: TGCGCCAGCAGCCCCGCTGCTTCTAGCGACTCCTACGAGCAGTACGTC. This chain uses TRBV4-1 with TRBJ2-7; D is possibly TRBD2 (6 bases). The length of the CDR3 is 16 residues. V was shortened by 4 bases and J by 0 bases, with 16 bases between the two germline ends. CDR1 MGHRA and CDR2 YSYEKL come from the germline V gene.

On this clone: Sequence at one end of the junction differs from germline and may be a read error. J is TRBJ2-1 and V is TRBV6-6; 7 bases line up with TRBD2. Germline CDR1 MNHNY, CDR2 SVGAGI (reference sequence). This CDR3 has 12 amino acids. The CDR3 sequence is CASSSGVPWLVF. Written as DNA, the CDR3 is TGTGCCAGCAGTAGCGGGGTTCCCTGGCTGGTCTTC.

J is TRBJ2-1 and V is TRBV19; possibly TRBD2 for D (6 bases). Germline assignment: CDR1 LNHDA and CDR2 SQIVND (reference sequence). The CDR3 length is 15 residues. V was trimmed by 5 bases and J by 4 bases, leaving 15 bases between them. The DNA for the CDR3 is TGTGCCAGTAGTTCTACGACTAGTCCGTACAATGAGCAGTTCTTC. Translated, it gives CASSSTTSPYNEQFF.

The rearrangement joins TRBV10-3 to TRBJ1-6, with unresolved D. V lost 0 bases and J lost 4, with 4 bases in between. The CDR3 contains 14 residues. In germline, CDR1 is ENHRY, CDR2 SYGVKD. The CDR3 bases are TGTGCCATCAGTGAGTCCATTTATAATTCACCCCTCCACTTT. It is translated as CAISESIYNSPLHF.

The chain joins TRBV28 to TRBJ2-7; 10 bases are shared with TRBD1. Per the germline V gene, CDR1 is MDHEN and CDR2 is SYDVKM. V lost 6 bases, J lost 2 bases, and 13 bases stayed unmatched. The length of the CDR3 is 17 residues. The CDR3 sequence is CASRTGGGGSTPYEQYF. For the CDR3, the DNA is TGTGCCAGCAGGACAGGGGGCGGGGGTAGCACACCCTACGAGCAGTACTTC.

This chain links TRBV28 with TRBJ2-3, with D perhaps matching TRBD1 (6 bases). The CDR3 sequence is 15 residues long. Germline V gene data show CDR1 as MDHEN and CDR2 as SYDVKM. V shed 4 bases and J shed 4 bases, with 15 bases lying between them. Here the CDR3 DNA reads TGTGCCAGCAGTTCACAGGGTTTGGGCGCAGATACGCAGTATTTT. Translated: CASSSQGLGADTQYF.

The chain employs TRBV6-6 and TRBJ1-1, with a tentative D call TRBD1 (5 bases). In germline, CDR1 is MNHNY, CDR2 SVGAGI (reference sequence). This CDR3 is built from 14 residues. V shed 7 bases and J shed 4 bases, with 16 bases lying between them. The CDR3 DNA sequence: TGTGCCAGCACCAAGAGGGGTGGGACCACTGAAGCTTTCTTT. Translated, it gives CASTKRGGTTEAFF.

This rearrangement joins TRBV7-8 to TRBJ1-2; no clear D gene. V was shortened by 3 bases and J by 0 bases, with 8 bases between the two germline ends. This CDR3 is built from 14 residues. Germline V CDR1 and CDR2: SGHVS, FQNEAQ. The DNA for the CDR3 is TGTGCCAGCAGCTTTGGCATAGCTAACTATGGCTACACCTTC. Protein sequence: CASSFGIANYGYTF.

The J gene is TRBJ2-1, the V gene TRBV4-3; 10 bases fit TRBD2. This CDR3 spans 17 amino acids. Germline V gene sequence: CDR1 LGHNA, CDR2 YSLEER. The junction had 9 bases not matched to a gene; V was cut back by 1 base and J by 6 bases. The CDR3 DNA follows: TGCGCCAGCAGCCAAGCGTTCTCAAGCGGGAGGGTCAATGAGCAGTTCTTC. It yields the protein CASSQAFSSGRVNEQFF.

The J gene is TRBJ2-6, the V gene TRBV30, with unresolved D. This CDR3 is 16 amino acids long. The germline gives CDR1 GTSNPN, CDR2 SVGIG (reference sequence). Trimming cost V 4 bases and J 2 bases, with 15 bases left between them. CDR3 residues: CAWNSPGGPGANVLTF. DNA of the CDR3: TGTGCCTGGAATTCCCCCGGTGGCCCTGGGGCCAACGTCCTGACTTTC.

Remarks on this clone: A read error may account for a junction end that differs from germline. The sample has other DNA sequences that encode this CDR3 too. The V gene is TRBV7-8, the J gene TRBJ2-1; 12 bases fit TRBD2. The germline CDR1 and CDR2 sequences are SGHVS and FQNEAQ. CDR3 length equals 17 residues. In DNA form, the CDR3 reads TGTGCTAGCAGCCCCCCCTTAAGACTAGCGGGAGCCCAATCGAGGTTCTTC. Translation gives CASSPPLRLAGAQSRFF. Filled out from reference TRBV7-8 and TRBJ2-1, the complete variable domain reads GAGVSQSPRYKVAKRGQDVALRCDPISGHVSLFWYQQALGQGPEFLTYFQNEAQLDKSGLPSDRFFAERPEGSVSTLKIQRTQQEDSAVYLCASSPPLRLAGAQSRFFGPGTRLTVL.

CDR3 loop: CASSSDRGWTGELFF. The CDR3 bases are TGTGCCAGCAGCTCCGACAGGGGGTGGACCGGGGAGCTGTTTTTT. The chain couples TRBV11-3 to TRBJ2-2, with 9 bases aligning to TRBD1. This CDR3 comprises 15 residues. Germline CDR1 and CDR2: SGHNT and YENEEA. V was pared by 4 bases and J by 5 bases, with 5 bases of the junction left unmatched. Full variable domain (missing parts from reference TRBV11-3 and TRBJ2-2): EAGVVQSPRYKIIEKKQPVAFWCNPISGHNTLYWYLQNLGQGPELLIRYENEEAVDDSQLPKDRFSAERLKGVDSTLKIQPAELGDSAVYLCASSSDRGWTGELFFGEGSRLTVL.

V usage is TRBV7-3 and J usage is TRBJ2-6; D gene ambiguous. V gave up 2 bases and J gave up 2 bases, with 7 bases separating them. The CDR3 contains 15 residues. CDR1 is SGHTA, CDR2 FQGTGA, per germline. The CDR3 loop is CASSLVLPGANVLTF. The CDR3 bases are TGTGCCAGCAGCTTAGTTCTACCTGGGGCCAACGTCCTGACTTTC.

The V call is TRBV6-6, the J call TRBJ2-2; 9 bases fit TRBD2. Germline lookup yields CDR1 MNHNY and CDR2 SVGAGI (reference sequence). The ends lost 8 bases at V and 6 bases at J; junction bases unmatched: 7. This CDR3 is built from 14 residues. This CDR3 reads CASASGTPPGELFF. The CDR3 DNA reads TGTGCCAGCGCTAGCGGGACGCCGCCCGGGGAGCTGTTTTTT.

Only one count was recorded for this clone. The chain combines TRBV30 with TRBJ2-6; no clear D. V shed 3 bases and J shed 1 base, with 4 bases lying between them. Germline V gene lookup returns CDR1 GTSNPN and CDR2 SVGIG (reference sequence). The CDR3 totals 13 residues. DNA for the CDR3: TGTGCCTGGAGGGCTTCTGGGGCCAACGTCCTGACTTTC. Protein product: CAWRASGANVLTF.

CDR3: CASSLSTGGPDTQYF. CDR3 sequence (DNA): TGTGCCAGCAGTTTATCCACGGGAGGGCCAGATACGCAGTATTTT. The chain joins TRBV27 to TRBJ2-3; TRBD2 agrees at 8 bases. The CDR3 length is 15 residues. V lost 0 bases to trimming and J lost 4 bases; unmatched junction nucleotides: 3. Germline assignment: CDR1 MNHEY and CDR2 SMNVEV (reference sequence).

This chain uses TRBV14 with TRBJ2-3, with D perhaps TRBD2 (6 bases). Between the trimmed V and J ends, which lost 3 bases and 0 bases, there was a span of 10 bases. The CDR3 is 15 amino acids. Per the germline V gene, CDR1 is SGHDN and CDR2 is FVKESK. Written as DNA, the CDR3 is TGTGCCAGCAGCCATATGACTAGTAGCACAGATACGCAGTATTTT. Amino acids: CASSHMTSSTDTQYF.

V is TRBV6-5 and J is TRBJ2-5; 10 bases match TRBD2. The J call may be incorrect, as the DNA end agrees better with TRBJ2-7. The germline V gene has CDR1 MNHEY and CDR2 SVGAGI. The CDR3 runs to 15 residues. The CDR3 bases are TGTGCCAGCAGTCGAAGCGGGAGGGGAACCTACGAGCAGTACTTC. It encodes CASSRSGRGTYEQYF.

The chain combines TRBV7-2 with TRBJ1-3; the match to TRBD1 covers 7 bases. After removal of 3 bases from V and 4 bases from J, the junction contained 6 bases not matched to a gene. Germline V lookup: CDR1 SGHTA, CDR2 FQGNSA. This CDR3 is 15 amino acids long. In DNA, the CDR3 is TGTGCCAGCAGCTTTAGACAGGGTGCCGGAAACACCATATATTTT. Its translation is CASSFRQGAGNTIYF.

This chain joins TRBV2 and TRBJ2-1; D ambiguous. Per the germline V gene, CDR1 is SNHLY and CDR2 is FYNNEI. CDR3 size: 15 residues. The V end lost 7 bases, the J end lost 5 bases, and 18 bases lay between the germline ends. The CDR3 is CASTREFRTNNEQFF. The DNA for the CDR3 is TGTGCCAGCACCAGAGAGTTCCGGACGAACAATGAGCAGTTCTTC.

The chain joins TRBV2 to TRBJ2-7; 8 bases are shared with TRBD1. This CDR3 is 15 amino acids long. Per germline, CDR1 SNHLY and CDR2 FYNNEI. The trim removed 2 bases at V and 5 bases at J, leaving 8 bases unmatched. The CDR3 nucleotides read TGTGCCAGCAGTGAAAACGGACAGGGAGCCCACGAGCAGTACTTC. This gives the protein CASSENGQGAHEQYF.

This clone has only one observation. This rearrangement joins TRBV4-1 to TRBJ2-5, with 10 positions matching TRBD2. The CDR3 loop spans 19 amino acids. CDR1 MGHRA and CDR2 YSYEKL come from the germline V gene. V lost 2 bases to trimming and J lost 4 bases; unmatched junction nucleotides: 16. The CDR3 protein is CASSQPAGLSIAGGETQYF. CDR3 DNA: TGCGCCAGCAGCCAACCCGCCGGCCTTTCTATAGCGGGGGGAGAGACCCAGTACTTC.

This clone was detected only a few times. The chain carries TRBV14 and TRBJ2-5, with TRBD2 matching over 9 bases. CDR1 SGHDN and CDR2 FVKESK come from the germline V gene. The trim removed 1 base at V and 1 base at J, leaving 4 bases unmatched. The CDR3 sequence is 16 residues long. Here the CDR3 reads CASSQGVTSGQETQYF. Written as DNA, the CDR3 is TGTGCCAGCAGCCAAGGAGTGACTAGCGGCCAAGAGACCCAGTACTTC.

This chain uses TRBV4-1 with TRBJ2-3; 7 positions agree with TRBD1. V shed 4 bases and J 0 bases; nucleotides not matched to a gene: 7. The germline CDR1 and CDR2 sequences are MGHRA and YSYEKL. The CDR3 length is 16 residues. The CDR3: CASSPRTGLSTDTQYF. CDR3 DNA: TGCGCCAGCAGCCCGCGGACAGGTCTGAGCACAGATACGCAGTATTTT.

The rearrangement joins TRBV5-4 to TRBJ2-1; D gene ambiguous. The CDR3 covers 12 residues. V lost 0 bases, J lost 6 bases, and 4 bases lay in between. Germline CDR1 and CDR2: SGHNT and YYREEE (reference sequence). The CDR3 loop reads CASSLETNEQFF. CDR3 nucleotide sequence: TGTGCCAGCAGCTTGGAGACCAATGAGCAGTTCTTC.

The chain couples TRBV7-9 to TRBJ1-4, with 8 bases fitting TRBD1. Trimming took 1 base from V and 1 from J; bases not matched to a gene: 5. Germline V gives CDR1 SEHNR, CDR2 FQNEAQ (reference sequence). The CDR3 is 17 amino acids. The DNA for the CDR3 is TGTGCCAGCAGCTTAGGACAGGGGAGGGGAACTAATGAAAAACTGTTTTTT. Translating it yields CASSLGQGRGTNEKLFF. The variable domain in full, completed from reference TRBV7-9 and TRBJ1-4, reads DTGVSQNPRHKITKRGQNVTFRCDPISEHNRLYWYRQTLGQGPEFLTYFQNEAQLEKSRLLSDRFSAERPKGSFSTLEIQRTEQGDSAMYLCASSLGQGRGTNEKLFFGSGTQLSVL.

J is TRBJ2-1 and V is TRBV7-2; TRBD1 matches 11 bases. The CDR3 runs 16 residues. With V trimmed by 1 base and J by 6 bases, 5 bases remained unmatched. Germline loops: CDR1 SGHTA, CDR2 FQGNSA. CDR3 region: CASSLESGTGGNEQFF. The DNA for the CDR3 is TGTGCCAGCAGCTTAGAGTCCGGGACAGGGGGCAATGAGCAGTTCTTC.